This is a list of T cell receptor beta chains from one sample in a study of blood T cell repertoires in COVID-19. The repertoire was sequenced with immunoSEQ multiplex PCR; TCRdb's copy has only in-frame clones and lacks some. The table shows some 300,000 clones, with around 92% occurring only once. The sample taken for sequencing was PBMCs or T cells enriched from blood (not recorded which). The source of these receptors is a woman in her fifties or sixties who had been exposed to COVID-19. The CDR3 runs from the conserved cysteine through the conserved F or W. The order of the fields is CDR3 DNA, CDR3 protein, clone size, V gene, J gene, D gene. D genes are given only for firm matches. Clone sizes are given selectively: once, few, many, or a class where the clone is expanded.

cdr3_nt: TGTGCCAGCAGTGAGCGTTCGAACTCACCCCTCCACTTT; cdr3_aa: CASSERSNSPLHF; clone_size: -; v_call: TRBV6-1; j_call: TRBJ1-6; d_call: -
cdr3_nt: TGTGCCAGCAGCTTACTCGCTACTAGCAACTCCTACAATGAGCAGTTCTTC; cdr3_aa: CASSLLATSNSYNEQFF; clone_size: -; v_call: TRBV7-6; j_call: TRBJ2-1; d_call: -
cdr3_nt: TGTGCCAGCAGTTCACTAGCGGGGGGCCAAGAGACCCAGTACTTC; cdr3_aa: CASSSLAGGQETQYF; clone_size: -; v_call: TRBV6-5; j_call: TRBJ2-5; d_call: TRBD2
cdr3_nt: TGTGCCAGCAGCTTAGGGACAGGTCAAGAGACCCAGTACTTC; cdr3_aa: CASSLGTGQETQYF; clone_size: -; v_call: TRBV7-9; j_call: TRBJ2-5; d_call: TRBD1
cdr3_nt: TGTGCCAGCACCTGGGACAGGGATCCAACAGATACGCAGTATTTT; cdr3_aa: CASTWDRDPTDTQYF; clone_size: -; v_call: TRBV2; j_call: TRBJ2-3; d_call: TRBD1
cdr3_nt: TGTGCCATCAGTGATGGGCAGGGAACGACTAATGAAAAACTGTTTTTT; cdr3_aa: CAISDGQGTTNEKLFF; clone_size: once; v_call: TRBV10-3; j_call: TRBJ1-4; d_call: -
cdr3_nt: TGTGCCAGCAGCCCACGACTAGCGGGGGGTCTATACAATGAGCAGTTCTTC; cdr3_aa: CASSPRLAGGLYNEQFF; clone_size: -; v_call: TRBV3-1/TRBV3-2; j_call: TRBJ2-1; d_call: TRBD2
cdr3_nt: TGTGCCTGGAGTGACCTTGCGAGGAATCAGCCCCAGCATTTT; cdr3_aa: CAWSDLARNQPQHF; clone_size: few; v_call: TRBV30; j_call: TRBJ1-5; d_call: -
cdr3_nt: TGTGCCAGCAGTCCCCAGACAGGGGGCTTTGGTCCAGATACGCAGTATTTT; cdr3_aa: CASSPQTGGFGPDTQYF; clone_size: -; v_call: TRBV27; j_call: TRBJ2-3; d_call: TRBD1
cdr3_nt: TGTGCCAGCTCACCCGGGACAGGTTCCTACGAGCAGTACTTC; cdr3_aa: CASSPGTGSYEQYF; clone_size: -; v_call: TRBV18; j_call: TRBJ2-7; d_call: TRBD1
cdr3_nt: TGTGCCAGCAACATGATACAGGGCGCTAACTATGGCTACACCTTC; cdr3_aa: CASNMIQGANYGYTF; clone_size: -; v_call: TRBV6-5; j_call: TRBJ1-2; d_call: -
cdr3_nt: TGTGCCAGCAGTTCGCGGGACAGGGTTATCACCGGGGAGCTGTTTTTT; cdr3_aa: CASSSRDRVITGELFF; clone_size: -; v_call: TRBV5-4; j_call: TRBJ2-2; d_call: TRBD1
cdr3_nt: TGCGCCAGCAGCCAAGATGTCCTTGGACAGTTGATGGGCAATCAGCCCCAGCATTTT; cdr3_aa: CASSQDVLGQLMGNQPQHF; clone_size: -; v_call: TRBV4-1; j_call: TRBJ1-5; d_call: -
cdr3_nt: TGTGCCAGCAGGGATAACAGGGGCTCCTACAATGAGCAGTTCTTC; cdr3_aa: CASRDNRGSYNEQFF; clone_size: -; v_call: TRBV6-5; j_call: TRBJ2-1; d_call: TRBD1
cdr3_nt: TGTGCCAGCAGAAGAGGGCTCAAGGGGGCCAACGTCCTGACTTTC; cdr3_aa: CASRRGLKGANVLTF; clone_size: -; v_call: TRBV28; j_call: TRBJ2-6; d_call: -
cdr3_nt: TGTGCCAGCAGGGGGTTTCTAGCGGGGGAGACGGACCAAGAGACCCAGTACTTC; cdr3_aa: CASRGFLAGETDQETQYF; clone_size: -; v_call: TRBV27; j_call: TRBJ2-5; d_call: TRBD2
cdr3_nt: TGTGCCAGCAGCCGGACTAGCGGGGGTACTTGGAATGAGCAGTTCTTC; cdr3_aa: CASSRTSGGTWNEQFF; clone_size: -; v_call: TRBV5-6; j_call: TRBJ2-1; d_call: TRBD2
cdr3_nt: TGTGCCAGCAGCCAAGACCAGGTATTCTATGGCTACACCTTC; cdr3_aa: CASSQDQVFYGYTF; clone_size: -; v_call: TRBV3-1/TRBV3-2; j_call: TRBJ1-2; d_call: -
cdr3_nt: TGTGCCAGTAGTATAGTGACAGGAAATTCACCCCTCCACTTT; cdr3_aa: CASSIVTGNSPLHF; clone_size: -; v_call: TRBV19; j_call: TRBJ1-6; d_call: -
cdr3_nt: TGTGCCAGCAGTGAGAAAGTCGGTAACACCATATATTTT; cdr3_aa: CASSEKVGNTIYF; clone_size: -; v_call: TRBV6-1; j_call: TRBJ1-3; d_call: -
cdr3_nt: TGTGCCAGCAGTGAAGACCTCCGTTGGCTTGAAGCTTTCTTT; cdr3_aa: CASSEDLRWLEAFF; clone_size: -; v_call: TRBV6-1; j_call: TRBJ1-1; d_call: -
cdr3_nt: TGTGCCAGCACCCCCTTAGAGTCCTATGGCTACACCTTC; cdr3_aa: CASTPLESYGYTF; clone_size: -; v_call: TRBV12-3/TRBV12-4; j_call: TRBJ1-2; d_call: -
cdr3_nt: TGTGCCAGCAGGGGGGCAGGGAATTCACCCCTCCACTTT; cdr3_aa: CASRGAGNSPLHF; clone_size: -; v_call: TRBV2; j_call: TRBJ1-6; d_call: -
cdr3_nt: TGTGCCAGCTCACCACGGAGGGGACCCAACACTGAAGCTTTCTTT; cdr3_aa: CASSPRRGPNTEAFF; clone_size: -; v_call: TRBV18; j_call: TRBJ1-1; d_call: -
cdr3_nt: TGCGCCAGCAGCTCTGGACGGGATAACTATGGCTACACCTTC; cdr3_aa: CASSSGRDNYGYTF; clone_size: once; v_call: TRBV5-1; j_call: TRBJ1-2; d_call: -
cdr3_nt: TGTGCCAGCAGTCCTAGGACAGTGCAAGAGACCCAGTACTTC; cdr3_aa: CASSPRTVQETQYF; clone_size: -; v_call: TRBV2; j_call: TRBJ2-5; d_call: -
cdr3_nt: TGTGCCAGCAGCACTCCCGGCTACAATGAGCAGTTCTTC; cdr3_aa: CASSTPGYNEQFF; clone_size: once; v_call: TRBV9; j_call: TRBJ2-1; d_call: -
cdr3_nt: TGTGCCAGCAGTCGTACGGGACAGCGCACCGGGGAGCTGTTTTTT; cdr3_aa: CASSRTGQRTGELFF; clone_size: -; v_call: TRBV6-5; j_call: TRBJ2-2; d_call: TRBD1
cdr3_nt: TGCGCCAGTCAACTACAGGGGAGCACTGAAGCTTTCTTT; cdr3_aa: CASQLQGSTEAFF; clone_size: -; v_call: TRBV5-1; j_call: TRBJ1-1; d_call: TRBD1
cdr3_nt: TGTGCCAGTAGTGGACAGGGATCGAGGACTCAGCCCCAGCATTTT; cdr3_aa: CASSGQGSRTQPQHF; clone_size: -; v_call: TRBV19; j_call: TRBJ1-5; d_call: TRBD1
cdr3_nt: TGTGCCAGCAGCTGGACAGGGACAGGGCTTTCGGCTAACTATGGCTACACCTTC; cdr3_aa: CASSWTGTGLSANYGYTF; clone_size: -; v_call: TRBV7-2; j_call: TRBJ1-2; d_call: TRBD1
cdr3_nt: TGTGCCAGCAGAGACAGGGGGTCTTATGGCTACACCTTC; cdr3_aa: CASRDRGSYGYTF; clone_size: -; v_call: TRBV27; j_call: TRBJ1-2; d_call: TRBD1
cdr3_nt: TGTGCCAGTACAGACACCCCAAGCTACGAGCAGTACTTC; cdr3_aa: CASTDTPSYEQYF; clone_size: -; v_call: TRBV28; j_call: TRBJ2-7; d_call: -
cdr3_nt: TGTGCTAGCAGCTGGACGACAGGGGGGAACACCGGGGAGCTGTTTTTT; cdr3_aa: CASSWTTGGNTGELFF; clone_size: -; v_call: TRBV7-7; j_call: TRBJ2-2; d_call: TRBD1
cdr3_nt: TGCGCCAGCAGCTTGGGTGTGCGGCAGGGGGCAGTCACTGAAGCTTTCTTT; cdr3_aa: CASSLGVRQGAVTEAFF; clone_size: -; v_call: TRBV5-1; j_call: TRBJ1-1; d_call: TRBD1
cdr3_nt: TGTGCCAGCAGCCAGATAGGGGACTACGAGCAGTACTTC; cdr3_aa: CASSQIGDYEQYF; clone_size: -; v_call: TRBV4-2; j_call: TRBJ2-7; d_call: -
cdr3_nt: TGTGCCAGCAGGACATACAGGGGGGGAAAACAAGAGACCCAGTACTTC; cdr3_aa: CASRTYRGGKQETQYF; clone_size: -; v_call: TRBV2; j_call: TRBJ2-5; d_call: -
cdr3_nt: TGTGCCAGCAGCCCGAGGACAGGTACCTACGAGCAGTACTTC; cdr3_aa: CASSPRTGTYEQYF; clone_size: -; v_call: TRBV7-2; j_call: TRBJ2-7; d_call: TRBD1
cdr3_nt: TGTGCCATCAAATTGGGCGGGTCCCCGGCTGAGCAGTTCTTC; cdr3_aa: CAIKLGGSPAEQFF; clone_size: -; v_call: TRBV10-3; j_call: TRBJ2-1; d_call: -
cdr3_nt: TGTGCCAGCAGCTCGGGGGGCTCCTACGAGCAGTACTTC; cdr3_aa: CASSSGGSYEQYF; clone_size: -; v_call: TRBV5-6; j_call: TRBJ2-7; d_call: TRBD2
cdr3_nt: TGTGCCAGCAGTTACATACAGAATAATTCACCCCTCCACTTT; cdr3_aa: CASSYIQNNSPLHF; clone_size: once; v_call: TRBV6-5; j_call: TRBJ1-6; d_call: -
cdr3_nt: TGTGCCAGCAGTTCATTGCCGGGACAGGGTAACTATGGCTACACCTTC; cdr3_aa: CASSSLPGQGNYGYTF; clone_size: -; v_call: TRBV27; j_call: TRBJ1-2; d_call: TRBD1
cdr3_nt: TGTGCCATCAGTGAGTCGAGCGGGCCCCAGCATTTT; cdr3_aa: CAISESSGPQHF; clone_size: -; v_call: TRBV10-3; j_call: TRBJ1-5; d_call: -
cdr3_nt: TGTGCCAGCAGTCAGAACAGGTGGGAGACCCAGTACTTC; cdr3_aa: CASSQNRWETQYF; clone_size: -; v_call: TRBV12-3/TRBV12-4; j_call: TRBJ2-5; d_call: -
cdr3_nt: TGTGCCAGCAGCTTGGACGTAGATTACGAGCAGTACTTC; cdr3_aa: CASSLDVDYEQYF; clone_size: -; v_call: TRBV5-4; j_call: TRBJ2-7; d_call: -
cdr3_nt: TGTGCCAGCAACCCGGGACAGGGAGGAGAGACCCAGTACTTC; cdr3_aa: CASNPGQGGETQYF; clone_size: -; v_call: TRBV25-1; j_call: TRBJ2-5; d_call: TRBD1
cdr3_nt: TGTGCCAGTAGTGGAGGACTAGCGGGCACAGATACGCAGTATTTT; cdr3_aa: CASSGGLAGTDTQYF; clone_size: -; v_call: TRBV19; j_call: TRBJ2-3; d_call: TRBD2
cdr3_nt: TGTGCCAGCAGTGAAGCGCCGACGGGAAAACTGTTTTTT; cdr3_aa: CASSEAPTGKLFF; clone_size: -; v_call: TRBV2; j_call: TRBJ1-4; d_call: -
cdr3_nt: TGTGCCAGCGCTTCAGGGGGAGAGGGCTACACCTTC; cdr3_aa: CASASGGEGYTF; clone_size: -; v_call: TRBV12-3/TRBV12-4; j_call: TRBJ1-2; d_call: TRBD1
cdr3_nt: TGTGCCAGCCGGGACAGGGGAGGGGATACGCAGTATTTT; cdr3_aa: CASRDRGGDTQYF; clone_size: -; v_call: TRBV3-1/TRBV3-2; j_call: TRBJ2-3; d_call: TRBD1
cdr3_nt: TGTGCCTGGAGCCTCGGGGGGGGGAACACTGAAGCTTTCTTT; cdr3_aa: CAWSLGGGNTEAFF; clone_size: -; v_call: TRBV30; j_call: TRBJ1-1; d_call: -
cdr3_nt: TGCGCCAGCAGCGTACAGGGTCAGAACGGCTACACCTTC; cdr3_aa: CASSVQGQNGYTF; clone_size: -; v_call: TRBV5-1; j_call: TRBJ1-2; d_call: -
cdr3_nt: TGTGCCTGGAGACAGGGGGCACAATACGAGCAGTACTTC; cdr3_aa: CAWRQGAQYEQYF; clone_size: -; v_call: TRBV30; j_call: TRBJ2-7; d_call: TRBD1
cdr3_nt: TGTGCCAGCAGCGGATTAGACAAGAACACTGAAGCTTTCTTT; cdr3_aa: CASSGLDKNTEAFF; clone_size: -; v_call: TRBV9; j_call: TRBJ1-1; d_call: -
cdr3_nt: TGTGCCAGCAGGCGCGGGGGCGGGGGGGCCAGTGAGCAGTTCTTC; cdr3_aa: CASRRGGGGASEQFF; clone_size: -; v_call: TRBV28; j_call: TRBJ2-1; d_call: TRBD2
cdr3_nt: TGCGCCAGCAGCCAAGATGCGGGCAGATCCTACGAGCAGTACTTC; cdr3_aa: CASSQDAGRSYEQYF; clone_size: -; v_call: TRBV4-1; j_call: TRBJ2-7; d_call: -
cdr3_nt: TGCAGCGTTGAAAGCAGGGGGGGAAACACCATATATTTT; cdr3_aa: CSVESRGGNTIYF; clone_size: -; v_call: TRBV29-1; j_call: TRBJ1-3; d_call: TRBD1
cdr3_nt: TGTGCCAGCAGCCAAGAGGCACGGACTAGCGTAGGTACGCAGTATTTT; cdr3_aa: CASSQEARTSVGTQYF; clone_size: -; v_call: TRBV4-2; j_call: TRBJ2-3; d_call: TRBD2
cdr3_nt: TGTGCCAGCAGCTTGGCGGGACTAGCGGGGGCTGAAGAGCAGTTCTTC; cdr3_aa: CASSLAGLAGAEEQFF; clone_size: -; v_call: TRBV7-9; j_call: TRBJ2-1; d_call: TRBD2